The present TCR beta chain was sequenced within a study of blood T cells in healthy people across ages. The study's findings and limits: PBMC samples, being unsorted, prevented any conclusive comparison of naive and antigen-experienced cells. In older individuals, TCR beta diversity per million T cells was lower, falling roughly linearly with age.

This CDR3 contains 15 residues. The V gene end was trimmed by 6 bases and the J gene end by 7 bases; junction bases not matched to a gene: 13. For the second PCR, which ran for about 6 to 11 cycles, a sample-barcoded 5' primer and a J-beta primer mix were used. Via MiXCR, TCRdb re-called the 5' RACE reads, giving one row per CDR3 protein. Here the sample spans about 1.4 million distinct CDR3 sequences, approximately 59% being singletons. As regards this clonotype: The antigen is not known.

This clonotype originated in a man between 18 and 29 years old in good health. The sequenced sample was blood. The chain joins TRBV12-3 or TRBV12-4 to TRBJ1-2, with 8 bases aligning to TRBD1. Here the CDR3 reads CASRFSAQGGSGYTF. The DNA of the CDR3 is TGTGCCAGCAGGTTCTCTGCACAGGGGGGATCTGGCTACACCTTC.